This T cell receptor (beta chain) is from a study of cytomegalovirus exposure and HLA in healthy donors. Study-wide results and limits: Equally common other TCR beta chains were less clonally expanded than HLA-associated ones, a later analysis found. Compared with the roughly 700-donor mean, an Asian-associated ancestry cluster reportedly had fewer N-insertions, according to a later analysis.

Comment on this clone: Its target is unknown.

Germline CDR1 and CDR2: SGHAT and FQNNGV. There are 13 residues in the CDR3. Trimming took off 3 bases at V and 1 base at J, with 6 bases between the two ends. PCR amplification relied on 60 Vbeta primers (plus 13 Jbeta primers). The method was immunoSEQ multiplex PCR; TCRdb's version includes in-frame clones alone and lacks a portion of them. The sample lists 100,000 to 150,000 clones; around 73% were seen once. This TCR was recovered from a human donor in good health. The sample was PBMCs. The rearrangement links TRBV11-2 to TRBJ2-5; unclear D gene. CDR3 in DNA: TGTGCCAGCAGCTTGGCCCTCCAAGAGACCCAGTACTTC. Its translation is CASSLALQETQYF.